This is a list of T cell receptor beta chains from one sample in a study of T cells after yellow fever vaccination. TCRdb recomputed calls from the 5' RACE reads with MiXCR, one row per CDR3 protein. Among about 580,000 distinct CDR3 sequences listed, about a sixth were seen once. This material consisted of PBMCs, taken 5 days after the first yellow fever vaccination. These receptors were collected from a man younger than 30 who received the YFV17D yellow fever vaccine. The CDR3 runs from the conserved cysteine through the conserved F or W. A D gene is named only where the DNA matches it firmly. Clone sizes are given selectively: once, few, many, or a class where the clone is expanded.

J gene	D gene	V gene	clone size	CDR3 DNA	CDR3 protein
TRBJ1-5	.	TRBV11-2	few	TGTGCCAGCAGCTTAGGGGCAGCTAGCAATCAGCCCCAGCATTTT	CASSLGAASNQPQHF
TRBJ2-5	.	TRBV6-2/TRBV6-3	few	TGTGCCAGCAGCCCCAGGGGTGGGGGCTATTCGGAGACCCAGTACTTC	CASSPRGGGYSETQYF
TRBJ2-7	.	TRBV6-1	.	TGTGCCAGCAGTGAACTCGGGGGACGGTCTTACGAGCAGTACTTC	CASSELGGRSYEQYF
TRBJ2-7	TRBD2	TRBV7-8	.	TGTGCCAGCAGCTTAGCGCAACTAGCGGGGTCCTACGAGCAGTACTTC	CASSLAQLAGSYEQYF
TRBJ2-6	.	TRBV10-3	.	TGTGCCATCAGTGAACCAGCTTCTGGGGCCAACGTCCTGACTTTC	CAISEPASGANVLTF
TRBJ1-1	.	TRBV4-1	.	TGCGCCAGCAGCCAAGGACGGGGGGGTTTCACTGAAGCTTTCTTT	CASSQGRGGFTEAFF
TRBJ2-1	.	TRBV5-4	.	TGTGCCAGCAGCTACATGTCGGGGGAAGGAGTCAATGAGCAGTTCTTC	CASSYMSGEGVNEQFF
TRBJ1-5	.	TRBV19	few	TGTGCCAGTAGGTCGTATAGCAATCAGCCCCAGCATTTT	CASRSYSNQPQHF
TRBJ1-2	.	TRBV3-1	few	TGTGCCAGCAGCCCAGGCGACATTTCTAACTATGGCTACACCTTC	CASSPGDISNYGYTF
TRBJ2-5	TRBD2	TRBV14	.	TGTGCCAGCCAGACTAGCGCGAGAGAGACCCAGTACTTC	CASQTSARETQYF
TRBJ2-7	TRBD1	TRBV18	.	TGTGCCAGCTCACACCCAGGGGGCCCCAGCTCCTACGAGCAGTACTTC	CASSHPGGPSSYEQYF
TRBJ2-1	.	TRBV20-1	.	TGCAGTGCCCCTCTTGCGGGCAGGAGCTCCTACAATGAGCAGTTCTTC	CSAPLAGRSSYNEQFF
TRBJ2-5	.	TRBV2	.	TGTGCCAGCCTAGGGGGATCCCTCCGGACCCAGTACTTC	CASLGGSLRTQYF
TRBJ2-3	.	TRBV9	.	TGTGCCAGCAGCTACTACACGACAGATACGCAGTATTTT	CASSYYTTDTQYF
TRBJ2-1	.	TRBV7-8	.	TGTGCCAGCAGCTGCGGGACAGCGTGCAATGAGCCGTTCTTC	CASSCGTACNEPFF
TRBJ1-1	.	TRBV9	once	TGTGCCAGCAACAGGGAGAACACTGAAGCTTTCTTT	CASNRENTEAFF
TRBJ2-5	.	TRBV18	few	TGTGCCAGCTCACCACCCGGGCGGAGGGAGACCCAGTACTTC	CASSPPGRRETQYF
TRBJ2-2	.	TRBV25-1	few	TGTGCCAGCAATACTGCGGTTGCGGGGGCGGCCGGGGAGCTGTTTTTT	CASNTAVAGAAGELFF
TRBJ1-2	.	TRBV27	few	TGTGCCAGCAGTTCGAGCCGGGATTATGGCTACACCTTC	CASSSSRDYGYTF
TRBJ1-5	TRBD1	TRBV30	few	TGTGCCTGGAGTGCCACACGGGGACAGGGTAGCAATCAGCCCCAGCATTTT	CAWSATRGQGSNQPQHF
TRBJ1-2	TRBD1	TRBV6-5	few	TGTGCCAGCAGTTATGGGACAGGGACAAAGAGTGGCTACACCTTC	CASSYGTGTKSGYTF
TRBJ2-3	TRBD1	TRBV5-5	few	TGTGCCAGCAGCCCTGGGACAGGGGGATACACAGATACGCAGTATTTT	CASSPGTGGYTDTQYF
TRBJ1-1	.	TRBV19	.	TGTGCCAGTAGGGCGGGAAACACTGAAGCTTTCTTT	CASRAGNTEAFF
TRBJ1-2	TRBD1	TRBV25-1	few	TGTGCCACCCAGGGGACAGGGGGCTTTGGCTACACCTTC	CATQGTGGFGYTF
TRBJ2-3	.	TRBV29-1	.	TGCAGCGTTCGCGCACAAAGCACAGATATGCAGTATTTT	CSVRAQSTDMQYF
TRBJ2-5	TRBD2	TRBV4-1	.	TGCGCCAGCAGCCAAGGTACTAGCGGCGAGACCCAGTACTTC	CASSQGTSGETQYF
TRBJ2-5	.	TRBV7-2	few	TGTGCCAGCAGCTTAAGGAGGGCTAACCAAGAGACCCAGTACTTC	CASSLRRANQETQYF
TRBJ2-3	.	TRBV27	few	TGTGCCAGCAGTCCCCGACAGTTTCTCATCACAGATACGCAGTATTTT	CASSPRQFLITDTQYF
TRBJ1-1	.	TRBV6-1	few	TGTGCCAGCAGGTCAGGGGTTGCCACTGAAGCTTTCTTT	CASRSGVATEAFF
TRBJ1-1	.	TRBV12-3/TRBV12-4	few	TGTGCCAGCAGTAGGCGGGTTGGTTCGAACACTGAAGCTTTCTTT	CASSRRVGSNTEAFF
TRBJ1-2	.	TRBV4-3	.	TGCGCCAGCAGCCCCGGCTATTTTCGAGAACTAAACTATGGCTACACCTTC	CASSPGYFRELNYGYTF
TRBJ2-3	.	TRBV9	.	TGTGCCAGCAGCGTGGGACCTTTAGCCCCAGATACGCAGTATTTT	CASSVGPLAPDTQYF
TRBJ2-7	.	TRBV6-1	many	TGCGCCAGCAGTGAGGGCTACGAGCAGTACTTC	CASSEGYEQYF
TRBJ2-1	TRBD1	TRBV12-3/TRBV12-4	many	TGTGCCAGCAGTGGAAGGGGACAGTACTCCTACAATGAGCAGTTCTTC	CASSGRGQYSYNEQFF
TRBJ2-5	TRBD1	TRBV9	.	TGTGCCAGCGGCAAGACAGGGACCCAAGAGACCCAGTACTTC	CASGKTGTQETQYF
TRBJ2-7	.	TRBV27	.	TGTGCCAGCAGTATCTCGGACAGTTTGACCTACGAGCAGTACTTC	CASSISDSLTYEQYF
TRBJ2-4	TRBD2	TRBV11-2	few	TGTGCCAGCAGCTTAATGAGCGGGGGGAGTGGGGCCAAAAACATTCAGTACTTC	CASSLMSGGSGAKNIQYF
TRBJ1-3	.	TRBV24-1	.	TGTGCCACCAGTGACACCAGGGAAACTGGAAACACCATATATTTT	CATSDTRETGNTIYF
TRBJ2-1	TRBD1	TRBV4-1	.	TGCGCCAGCAGCCTCTCACAGGGGGCCTTGGGTGAGCAGTTCTTC	CASSLSQGALGEQFF
TRBJ1-2	.	TRBV7-3	.	TGTGCCAGCAGCTTAACGCCCGTAGAGTATGGCTACACCTTC	CASSLTPVEYGYTF
TRBJ1-1	.	TRBV6-5	.	TGTGCCAGCAGTTACCAGGGGTCGGTCGGTGAAGCTTTCTTT	CASSYQGSVGEAFF
TRBJ2-3	.	TRBV28	.	TGTGCCAGCAGTGAGGGGTTCACAGATACGCAGTATTTT	CASSEGFTDTQYF
TRBJ2-6	.	TRBV4-2	.	TGTGCCAGCAGCCACGGGGGAGGGGCCAACGTCCTGACTTTC	CASSHGGGANVLTF
TRBJ1-2	.	TRBV25-1	.	TGTGCCAGCAAAGATCCAGGGTATGGCTACACCTTC	CASKDPGYGYTF
TRBJ2-5	.	TRBV10-2	.	TGCGCCAGCAGTGAGGAGGGGGGAGAGACCCAGTACTTC	CASSEEGGETQYF
TRBJ1-1	.	TRBV12-3/TRBV12-4	few	TGTGCCAGCAGTAACGGACCGCTGAACACTGAAGCTTTCTTT	CASSNGPLNTEAFF
TRBJ1-6	.	TRBV6-1	few	TGTGCCAGCAGAACCACGGACAAATATAATTCACCCCTCCACTTT	CASRTTDKYNSPLHF
TRBJ1-6	.	TRBV14	few	TGTGCCAGCAGCTACAGGATGAGCTCCTATAATTCACCCCTCCACTTT	CASSYRMSSYNSPLHF
TRBJ1-2	.	TRBV7-9	.	TGTGCCAGCAGCCGTGATACGGACTATGGCTACACCTTC	CASSRDTDYGYTF
TRBJ2-1	.	TRBV4-3	.	TGCGCCAGCAGCCCCAGCTTAGGCAATGAGCAGTTCTTC	CASSPSLGNEQFF
TRBJ2-1	TRBD1	TRBV5-5	.	TGTGCCAGCAGCAACGGACAGGGGAGCGTCAATGAGCAGTTCTTC	CASSNGQGSVNEQFF
TRBJ1-2	.	TRBV6-1	.	TGTGCCAGCAGTCGGGGGGGGAAAAACTATGGCTACACCTTC	CASSRGGKNYGYTF